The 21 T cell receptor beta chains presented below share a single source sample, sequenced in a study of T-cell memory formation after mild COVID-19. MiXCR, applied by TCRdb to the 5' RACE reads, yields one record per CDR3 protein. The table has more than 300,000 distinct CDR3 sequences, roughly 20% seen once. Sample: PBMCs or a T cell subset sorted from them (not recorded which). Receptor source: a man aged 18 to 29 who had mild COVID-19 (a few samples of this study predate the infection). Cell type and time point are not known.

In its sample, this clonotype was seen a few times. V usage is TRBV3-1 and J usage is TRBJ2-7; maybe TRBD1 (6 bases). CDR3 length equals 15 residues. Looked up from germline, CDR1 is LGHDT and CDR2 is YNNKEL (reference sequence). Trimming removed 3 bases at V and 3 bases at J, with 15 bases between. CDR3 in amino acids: CASSQPGTQIYEQYF. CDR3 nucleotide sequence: TGTGCCAGCAGCCAGCCCGGGACACAGATCTACGAGCAGTACTTC.

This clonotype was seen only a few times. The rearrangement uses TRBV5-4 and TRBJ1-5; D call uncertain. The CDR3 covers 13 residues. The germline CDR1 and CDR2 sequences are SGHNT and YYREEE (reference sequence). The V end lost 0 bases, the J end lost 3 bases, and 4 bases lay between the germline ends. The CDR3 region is CASSLGDNQPQHF. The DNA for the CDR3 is TGTGCCAGCAGCTTGGGGGACAATCAGCCCCAGCATTTT.

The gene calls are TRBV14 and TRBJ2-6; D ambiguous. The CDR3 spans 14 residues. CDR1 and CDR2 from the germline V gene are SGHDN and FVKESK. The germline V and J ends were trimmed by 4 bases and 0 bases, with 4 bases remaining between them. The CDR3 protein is CASSPISGANVLTF. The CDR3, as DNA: TGTGCCAGCAGCCCTATCTCTGGGGCCAACGTCCTGACTTTC.

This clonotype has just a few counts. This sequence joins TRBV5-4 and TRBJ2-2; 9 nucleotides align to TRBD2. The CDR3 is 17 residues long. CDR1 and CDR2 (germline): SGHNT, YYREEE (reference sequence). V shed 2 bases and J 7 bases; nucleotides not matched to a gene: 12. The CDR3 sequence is CASSFGGGAGWDGELFF. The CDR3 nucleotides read TGTGCCAGCAGCTTCGGCGGGGGGGCCGGTTGGGACGGGGAGCTGTTTTTT. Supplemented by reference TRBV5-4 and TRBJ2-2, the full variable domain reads ETGVTQSPTHLIKTRGQQVTLRCSSQSGHNTVSWYQQALGQGPQFIFQYYREEENGRGNFPPRFSGLQFPNYSSELNVNALELDDSALYLCASSFGGGAGWDGELFFGEGSRLTVL.

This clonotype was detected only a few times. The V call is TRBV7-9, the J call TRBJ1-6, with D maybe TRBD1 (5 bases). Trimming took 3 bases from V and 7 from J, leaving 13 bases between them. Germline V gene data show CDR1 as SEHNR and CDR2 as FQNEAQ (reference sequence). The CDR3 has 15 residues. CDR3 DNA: TGTGCCAGCAGCTTGGGGGGAGTTCGGAATTCACCCCTCCACTTT. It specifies CASSLGGVRNSPLHF.

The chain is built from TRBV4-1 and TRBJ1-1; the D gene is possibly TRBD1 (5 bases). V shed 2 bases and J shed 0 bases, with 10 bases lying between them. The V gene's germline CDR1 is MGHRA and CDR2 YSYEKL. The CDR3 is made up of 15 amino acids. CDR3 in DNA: TGCGCCAGCAGCCAATCCTGGGGCTTGAACACTGAAGCTTTCTTT. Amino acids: CASSQSWGLNTEAFF.

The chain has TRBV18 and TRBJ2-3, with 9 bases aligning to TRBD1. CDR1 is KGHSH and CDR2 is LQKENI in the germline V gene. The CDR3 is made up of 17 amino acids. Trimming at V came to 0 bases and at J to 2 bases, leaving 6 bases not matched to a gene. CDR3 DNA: TGTGCCAGCTCACCACCCGCCGGGACAGGGATCACAGATACGCAGTATTTT. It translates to CASSPPAGTGITDTQYF.

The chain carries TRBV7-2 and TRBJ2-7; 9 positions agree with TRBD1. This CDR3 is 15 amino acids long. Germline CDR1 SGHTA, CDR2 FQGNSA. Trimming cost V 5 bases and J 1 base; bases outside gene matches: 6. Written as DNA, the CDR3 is TGTGCCAGCAGCCTGCCTGGACAGGGGTCCTACGAGCAGTACTTC. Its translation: CASSLPGQGSYEQYF.

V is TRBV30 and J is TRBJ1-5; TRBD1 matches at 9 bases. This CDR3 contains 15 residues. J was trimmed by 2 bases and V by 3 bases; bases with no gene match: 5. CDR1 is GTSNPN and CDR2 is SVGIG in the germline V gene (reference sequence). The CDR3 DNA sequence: TGTGCCTGGAGGCAGGGACAGGGAGGCAATCAGCCCCAGCATTTT. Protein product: CAWRQGQGGNQPQHF.

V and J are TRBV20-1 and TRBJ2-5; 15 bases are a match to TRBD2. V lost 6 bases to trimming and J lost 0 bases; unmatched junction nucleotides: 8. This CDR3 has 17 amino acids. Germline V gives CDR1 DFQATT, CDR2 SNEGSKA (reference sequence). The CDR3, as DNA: TGCAGTGCCAGCTCGGGACTAGCGGGGGGTCACCAAGAGACCCAGTACTTC. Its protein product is CSASSGLAGGHQETQYF.

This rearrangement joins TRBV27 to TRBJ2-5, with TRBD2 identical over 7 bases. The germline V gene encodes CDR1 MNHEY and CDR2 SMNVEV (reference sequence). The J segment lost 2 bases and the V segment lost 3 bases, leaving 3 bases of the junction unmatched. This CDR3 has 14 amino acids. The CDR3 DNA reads TGTGCCAGCAGTTTTCTCGGGGGGCAAGAGACCCAGTACTTC. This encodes CASSFLGGQETQYF.

The CDR3 DNA reads as TGCAGCGTTGAGGGGGGAAGGGCTGAAGCTTTCTTT. Protein sequence: CSVEGGRAEAFF. The chain recombines TRBV29-1 with TRBJ1-1; the D gene is possibly TRBD1 (5 bases). The CDR3 sequence is 12 residues long. V was pared by 3 bases and J by 6 bases, with 11 bases between. From germline, CDR1 is SQVTM and CDR2 ANQGSEA.

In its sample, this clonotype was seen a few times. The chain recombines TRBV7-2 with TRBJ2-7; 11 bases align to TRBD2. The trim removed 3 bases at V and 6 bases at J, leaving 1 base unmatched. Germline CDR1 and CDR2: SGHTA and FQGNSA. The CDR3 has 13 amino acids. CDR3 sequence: CASSFLAGGEQYV. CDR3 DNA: TGTGCCAGCAGCTTCCTAGCGGGGGGCGAGCAGTACGTC.

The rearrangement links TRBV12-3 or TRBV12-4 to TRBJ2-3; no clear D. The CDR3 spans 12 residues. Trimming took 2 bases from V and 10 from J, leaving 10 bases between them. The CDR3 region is CASSLLRLAQYF. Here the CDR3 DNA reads TGTGCCAGCAGTTTATTGCGATTGGCGCAGTATTTT.

The CDR3 sequence is CSAGLAVPKETQYF. CDR3 DNA: TGCAGTGCTGGACTAGCGGTCCCCAAAGAGACCCAGTACTTC. The chain uses TRBV20-1 and TRBJ2-5; 10 positions match TRBD2. After removal of 5 bases from V and 3 bases from J, the junction contained 6 bases not matched to a gene. CDR1 and CDR2 from the germline V gene are DFQATT and SNEGSKA (reference sequence). This CDR3 is 14 amino acids long.

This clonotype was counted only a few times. This chain's CDR3 is CASSPGVGYGYTF. For the CDR3, the DNA is TGTGCCAGCAGCCCCGGGGTGGGGTATGGCTACACCTTC. The rearrangement joins TRBV12-3 or TRBV12-4 to TRBJ1-2; D remains ambiguous. The CDR3 has 13 amino acids. V was shortened by 6 bases and J by 5 bases, with 13 bases between the two germline ends.

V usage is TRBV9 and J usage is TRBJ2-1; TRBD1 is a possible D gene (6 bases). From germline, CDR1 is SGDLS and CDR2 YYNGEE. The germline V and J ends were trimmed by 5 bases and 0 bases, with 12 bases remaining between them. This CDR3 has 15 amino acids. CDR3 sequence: CASRPQGSSYNEQFF. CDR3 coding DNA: TGTGCCAGCAGACCCCAGGGGAGCTCCTACAATGAGCAGTTCTTC.

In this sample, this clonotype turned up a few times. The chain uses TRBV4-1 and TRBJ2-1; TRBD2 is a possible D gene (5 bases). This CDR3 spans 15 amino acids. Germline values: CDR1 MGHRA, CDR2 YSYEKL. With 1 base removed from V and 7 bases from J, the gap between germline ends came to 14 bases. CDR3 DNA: TGCGCCAGCAGCCAAGTTTTCGGGGTACGGAATGAGCAGTTCTTC. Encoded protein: CASSQVFGVRNEQFF.

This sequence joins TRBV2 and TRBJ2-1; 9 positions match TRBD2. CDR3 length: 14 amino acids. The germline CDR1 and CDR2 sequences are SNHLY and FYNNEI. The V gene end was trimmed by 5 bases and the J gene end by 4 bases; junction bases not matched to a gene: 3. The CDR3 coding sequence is TGTGCCAGCAGTTCCGGACTAGCGTACAATGAGCAGTTCTTC. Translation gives CASSSGLAYNEQFF.

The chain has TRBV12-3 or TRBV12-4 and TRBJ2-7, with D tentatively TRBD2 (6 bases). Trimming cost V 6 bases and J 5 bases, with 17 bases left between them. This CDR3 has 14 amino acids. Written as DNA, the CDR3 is TGTGCCAGCAGCCGGACGGGGGTTCTCGACGAGCAGTACGTC. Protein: CASSRTGVLDEQYV.

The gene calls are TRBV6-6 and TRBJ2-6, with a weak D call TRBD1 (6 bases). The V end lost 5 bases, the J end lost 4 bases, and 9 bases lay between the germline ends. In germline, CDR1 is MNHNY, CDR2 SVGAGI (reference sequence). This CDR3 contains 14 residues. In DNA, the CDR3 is TGTGCCAGCAGTAGGGACAACGGGGCCAACGTCCTGACTTTC. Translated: CASSRDNGANVLTF.